The T cell receptor beta chain described here comes from a study of cytomegalovirus exposure and HLA in healthy donors. Study background: There were nearly 120 million unique TCR beta sequences, drawn from around 180 million T cells, in an earlier analysis. Broader study findings: For most TCR beta V segments, an earlier analysis put the productive rate at about 90% or about 30% of the time. Accurate predictions that matched the HLA-A and HLA-B alleles of most subjects were reportedly made from TCR beta sequences. Analysis was carried out at a later point, and it linked a missense DCLRE1C variant to TCR beta V- and J-gene trimming.

This CDR3 comprises 15 residues. V lost 2 bases and J lost 4, with 17 bases in between. Per germline, CDR1 GTSNPN and CDR2 SVGIG (reference sequence). The PCR ran on 60 Vbeta and 13 Jbeta primers. Sequencing used immunoSEQ multiplex PCR; TCRdb keeps in-frame clones, though not all of them. The sample has 150,000 to 200,000 clones; around 81% are singletons. Concerning this clone: Its antigen is not identified.

The sequence was collected from a woman aged 25 to 45 in good health and CMV-seropositive. Sequenced: PBMCs. The chain couples TRBV30 to TRBJ1-2; the D is unclear. This CDR3 reads CAWSRQGPDFYGYTF. CDR3 in DNA: TGTGCCTGGAGTCGGCAAGGGCCGGACTTCTATGGCTACACCTTC.